The clone carrying this T cell receptor beta chain was recorded at least ten times. Its antigen is currently unknown. Carried by the TCR beta cDNA libraries were unique molecular identifiers. TCRdb reprocessed the PCR reads via MiXCR and lists one record per CDR3 protein. The sample includes over 150,000 distinct CDR3 sequences, over 25% of them seen just once. The sample originates from a study of post-analysis software for immune sequencing data. Broader study findings: Patients showed TRBV5-6, TRBV5-1 and TRBV20-1 among a handful of TRBV segments more frequent than in controls.

There are 15 residues in the CDR3. CDR1 SGHKS and CDR2 YYEKEE come from the germline V gene (reference sequence). The V gene end was trimmed by 4 bases and the J gene end by 5 bases; junction bases not matched to a gene: 6. V is TRBV5-5 and J is TRBJ1-6, with 7 bases lining up with TRBD1. The sequence came from a girl aged 5-17 years with multiple sclerosis. The source material was blood. CDR3 DNA sequence: TGTGCCAGCAGCCCATCAGGGGGAGATAATTCACCCCTCCACTTT. Its protein product is CASSPSGGDNSPLHF.